The 2 T cell receptor beta chains presented below share a single source sample, sequenced in a study of type 1 regulatory T cells. Their recognized antigens are unknown. TCRdb used MiXCR to reprocess the reads, holding one entry per CDR3 protein. The sample has 2,500 to 4,000 distinct CDR3 sequences; 6.5% to 9% are singletons. The sample consisted of cultured T cells, either the whole culture or a sorted T cell fraction (not recorded which). Source of these receptors: a human donor in good health.

This clonotype was observed once. In this CDR3 the conserved last residue, phenylalanine or tryptophan, is missing, so a read error is likely. The rearrangement joins TRBV12-3 or TRBV12-4 to TRBJ1-2; D ambiguous. The CDR3 is 13 residues long. The CDR3 nucleotides are TGTGCAAGCAGTTTTAGGGTCAGCTATGGCTACACCCTC. Encoded protein: CASSFRVSYGYTL.

By share, this clonotype ranks as medium-sized (0.01 to 0.1%). J is TRBJ2-4 and V is TRBV5-4, with 12 bases fitting TRBD2. CDR1 and CDR2 from the germline V gene are SGHNT and YYREEE (reference sequence). The CDR3 loop spans 18 amino acids. Trimming removed 1 base from V and 1 base from J; junction bases left unmatched: 6. CDR3 loop: CASSLSLAGGPAKNIQYF. The CDR3 DNA reads TGTGCCAGCAGCTTGAGTCTAGCGGGAGGGCCCGCCAAAAACATTCAGTACTTC.